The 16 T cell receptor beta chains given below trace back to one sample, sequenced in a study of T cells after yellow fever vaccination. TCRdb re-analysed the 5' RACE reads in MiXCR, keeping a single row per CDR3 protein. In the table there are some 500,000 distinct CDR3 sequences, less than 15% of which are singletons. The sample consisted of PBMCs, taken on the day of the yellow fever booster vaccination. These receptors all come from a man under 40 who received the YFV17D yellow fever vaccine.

The CDR3 DNA follows: TGTGCCAGCAGCCAAGTTCGGTGGGGGGCTGTAGGGGAAAAACTGTTTTTT. It yields the protein CASSQVRWGAVGEKLFF. The V gene is TRBV4-2, the J gene TRBJ1-4, with a weak D call TRBD1 (6 bases). Germline CDR1 and CDR2: LGHNA and YNFKEQ. This CDR3 has 17 residues. The V end lost 1 base, the J end lost 8 bases, and 20 bases lay between the germline ends.

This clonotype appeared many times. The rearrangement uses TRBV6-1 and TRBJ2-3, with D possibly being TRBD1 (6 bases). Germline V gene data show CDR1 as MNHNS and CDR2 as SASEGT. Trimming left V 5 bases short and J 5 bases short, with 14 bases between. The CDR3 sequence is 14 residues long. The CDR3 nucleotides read TGTGCCAGCAGTCCCTCAGGGGCGGGAGATACGCAGTATTTT. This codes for CASSPSGAGDTQYF.

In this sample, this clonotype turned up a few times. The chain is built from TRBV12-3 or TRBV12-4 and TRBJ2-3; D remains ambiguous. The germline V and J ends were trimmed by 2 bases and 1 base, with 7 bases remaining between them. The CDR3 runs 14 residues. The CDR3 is CASSLLSRTDTQYF. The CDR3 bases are TGTGCCAGCAGTTTACTCTCCCGCACAGATACGCAGTATTTT.

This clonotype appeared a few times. The CDR3 loop reads CASSLEAGTKETQYF. Written as DNA, the CDR3 is TGTGCCAGCAGCTTAGAAGCCGGGACAAAAGAGACCCAGTACTTC. The chain couples TRBV7-2 to TRBJ2-5; the D gene is possibly TRBD1 (6 bases). Germline assignment: CDR1 SGHTA and CDR2 FQGNSA. This CDR3 is 15 amino acids long. V was pared by 1 base and J by 3 bases, with 12 bases between.

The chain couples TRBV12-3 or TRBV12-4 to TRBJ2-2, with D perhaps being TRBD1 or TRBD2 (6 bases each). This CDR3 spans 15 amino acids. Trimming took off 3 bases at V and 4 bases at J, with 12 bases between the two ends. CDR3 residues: CASSFGGGGTGELFF. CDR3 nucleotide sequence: TGTGCCAGCAGTTTCGGAGGGGGAGGCACCGGGGAGCTGTTTTTT.

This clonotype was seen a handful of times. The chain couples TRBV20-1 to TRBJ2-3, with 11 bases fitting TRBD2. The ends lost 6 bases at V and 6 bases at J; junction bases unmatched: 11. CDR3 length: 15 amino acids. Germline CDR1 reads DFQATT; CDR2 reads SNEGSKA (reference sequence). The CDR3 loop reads CSAGHSGRARDTQYF. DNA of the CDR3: TGCAGTGCCGGCCATAGCGGGAGGGCCCGGGATACGCAGTATTTT.

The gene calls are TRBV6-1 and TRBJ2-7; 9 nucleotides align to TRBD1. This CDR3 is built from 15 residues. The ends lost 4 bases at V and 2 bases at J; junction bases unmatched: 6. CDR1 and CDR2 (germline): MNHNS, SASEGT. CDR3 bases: TGTGCCAGCAGTGTCCGGGACAGGGAGGCCTACGAGCAGTACTTC. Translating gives CASSVRDREAYEQYF.

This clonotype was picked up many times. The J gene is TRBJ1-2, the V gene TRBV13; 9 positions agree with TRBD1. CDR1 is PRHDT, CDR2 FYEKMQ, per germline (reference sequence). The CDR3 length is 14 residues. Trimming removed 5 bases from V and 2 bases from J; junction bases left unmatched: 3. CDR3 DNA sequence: TGTGCCAGCAGCCTCGGGACAGGGAACTATGGCTACACCTTC. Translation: CASSLGTGNYGYTF.

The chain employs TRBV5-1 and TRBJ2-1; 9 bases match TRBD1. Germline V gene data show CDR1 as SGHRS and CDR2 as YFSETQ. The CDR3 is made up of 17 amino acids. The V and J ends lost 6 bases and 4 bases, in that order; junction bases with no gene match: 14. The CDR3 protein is CASNQAPGTGTYNEQFF. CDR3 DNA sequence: TGCGCCAGCAATCAGGCCCCTGGGACAGGGACTTACAATGAGCAGTTCTTC.

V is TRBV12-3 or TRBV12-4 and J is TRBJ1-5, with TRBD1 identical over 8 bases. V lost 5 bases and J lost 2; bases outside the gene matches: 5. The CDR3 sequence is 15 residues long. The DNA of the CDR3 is TGTGCCAGCAGTCCCCGGACAGGGCGCAATCAGCCCCAGCATTTT. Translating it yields CASSPRTGRNQPQHF.

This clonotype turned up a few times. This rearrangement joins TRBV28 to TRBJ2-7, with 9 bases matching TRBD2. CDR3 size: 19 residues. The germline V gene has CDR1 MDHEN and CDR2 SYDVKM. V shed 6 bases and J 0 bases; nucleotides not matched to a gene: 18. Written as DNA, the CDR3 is TGTGCCAGCAGCCGCCTCTCTGGGACTAGCAGGAAGACCTCCTACGAGCAGTACTTC. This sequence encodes CASSRLSGTSRKTSYEQYF.

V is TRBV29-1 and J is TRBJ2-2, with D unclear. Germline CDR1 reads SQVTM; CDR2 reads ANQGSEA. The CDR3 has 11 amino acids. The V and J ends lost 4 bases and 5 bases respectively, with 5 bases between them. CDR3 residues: CSVGWTGELFF. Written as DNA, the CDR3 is TGCAGCGTTGGGTGGACCGGGGAGCTGTTTTTT.

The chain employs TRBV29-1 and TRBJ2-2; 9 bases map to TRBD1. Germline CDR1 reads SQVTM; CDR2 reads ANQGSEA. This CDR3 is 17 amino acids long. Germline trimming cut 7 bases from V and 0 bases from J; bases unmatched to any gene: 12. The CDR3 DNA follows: TGCAGCGCCTACCCCACACAGGGGGCGGCGAACACCGGGGAGCTGTTTTTT. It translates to CSAYPTQGAANTGELFF.

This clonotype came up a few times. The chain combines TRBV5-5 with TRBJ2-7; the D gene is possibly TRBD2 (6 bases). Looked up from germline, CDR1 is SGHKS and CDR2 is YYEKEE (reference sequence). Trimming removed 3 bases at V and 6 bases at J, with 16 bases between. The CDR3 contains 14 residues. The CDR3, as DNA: TGTGCCAGCAGCTGGGGTGCGGGGCCGCGCGAGCAGTACTTC. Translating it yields CASSWGAGPREQYF. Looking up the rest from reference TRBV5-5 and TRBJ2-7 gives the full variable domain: DAGVTQSPTHLIKTRGQQVTLRCSPISGHKSVSWYQQVLGQGPQFIFQYYEKEERGRGNFPDRFSARQFPNYSSELNVNALLLGDSALYLCASSWGAGPREQYFGPGTRLTVT.

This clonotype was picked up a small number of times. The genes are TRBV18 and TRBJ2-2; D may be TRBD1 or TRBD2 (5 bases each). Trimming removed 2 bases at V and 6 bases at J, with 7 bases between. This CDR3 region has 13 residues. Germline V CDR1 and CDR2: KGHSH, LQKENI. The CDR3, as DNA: TGTGCCAGCTCACCATCGGGGCCCGGGGAGCTGTTTTTT. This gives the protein CASSPSGPGELFF.

CDR3 protein: CSVVSAGQRTDTQYF. In DNA form, the CDR3 reads TGCAGCGTTGTTTCCGCGGGGCAGCGCACAGATACGCAGTATTTT. The chain uses TRBV29-1 and TRBJ2-3; D may be TRBD2 (6 bases). Trimming shortened V by 4 bases and J by 1 base, and 15 bases separated the two germline ends. Germline CDR1 reads SQVTM; CDR2 reads ANQGSEA. The CDR3 covers 15 residues.